This T cell receptor beta chain appears in the sequencing data of a study of shared clonotypes between healthy human individuals (dated by TCRdb to 2018 to 2021). As for the study more broadly: The cohort comprised two women and a few men aged 18 to 49 years. For each donor, CD4 naive and CD4 memory were each run on three plates, CD8 naive on two plates, and CD8 memory on one plate. To estimate repertoire size and how much clonotypes are shared between individuals, the study performed deep sequencing of blood TCR repertoires from a few healthy adults. Libraries were prepared and TCR repertoires were sequenced by different laboratories using diverse techniques, in order to increase sequencing depth and limit assay-specific biases. Leukapheresis yielded between about 0.8 and 8.9 billion PBMCs per donor.

Concerning this clone: The clone's antigen remains unknown. Base qualities are missing; no much larger clone stands one base away.

Using the deep immunoSEQ assay, multiplex PCR amplified TCR CDR3 regions from genomic DNA. Extracted genomic DNA from each cell subset was distributed evenly across all wells of several immunoSEQ 96-well plates, and each plate was treated as a replicate. Each replicate PCR for sorted subsets received 200 ng genomic DNA, equal to 28,000 or so T cell genomes. Purified libraries were measured with a Qubit 3.0 fluorometer, size-checked on a Bioanalyzer 2100, and measured again with the KAPA Library Quantification kit. A separate single-read 150-cycle Illumina NextSeq 550 flow cell was used to sequence each immunoSEQ 96-well plate. The source study handled its data this way. Because the immunoSEQ output held only junctional sequences and lacked quality scores, the filtering could not match the filtering applied to full-length reads. To assign V/J genes and CDR3, sequences were annotated against IMGT germline references using PyIR, a Python wrapper for IgBLAST v1.9. Any read was removed if the V/J assignment was weak (E-value above 1e-6), the CDR3 was missing, or the read contained stop codons, out-of-frame junctions, or ambiguous translated residues. V3J clonotypes were defined by identical inferred V gene, J gene, and CDR3 amino acid sequence. Percentage overlap between repertoires was computed as shared unique clonotypes divided by the size of the smaller repertoire. RTK rarefaction, the Chao1 estimator, and Recon v2.1 estimates of unobserved clonotypes were used to assess repertoire richness. For all TCRbeta clonotypes obtained by the gDNA method from a handful of donors, generation probabilities were computed with OLGA. TCRdb mirrors the immuneACCESS table, restricted to in-frame sequences. Some clones are absent from its copies; in checked studies, under half trace to an unresolved V gene, and the reason for the others is unknown. Clonal size and the V and J genes are those of that table, whereas D and trimming came from the DNA. In all, the sample holds some 2,100,000 clones, and more than 85% of those were seen once. The ten largest clones take up approximately 1.7% of the sample.

For the CD8 naive samples, CD45RO-negative cells were positively selected for CCR7, yielding a CD45RA+CCR7+ population from which TemRA cells were excluded. The donors were healthy, HIV-negative adults with no recently reported acute infections or vaccinations. Every donor was a Caucasian adult residing in Nashville, Tennessee, USA. Blood was obtained by leukapheresis, after which PBMCs were separated by Ficoll-Histopaque density gradient centrifugation and cryopreserved in liquid nitrogen vapor phase. Analytical flow cytometry was used to check the purity and quantity of every magnetically sorted T cell population. From each sorted fraction, genomic DNA was isolated and quantified by UV absorbance on a Nanodrop 2000c. From the germline V gene, CDR1 is SNHLY and CDR2 is FYNNEI. At the junction V is shortened by 2 bases and J by 2 bases, with 14 bases in between. From its cysteine to its phenylalanine, the CDR3 spans 16 amino acids. The only DNA kept is the CDR3, 48 bases in frame from the first base.

Here is what the overall study found, with its caveats: The small number of donors limited the genetic and exposure-history diversity represented. Estimated clonotype richness was generally larger for naive than for memory subsets. Sharing across a few donors was observed for roughly 5% of naive CD4, over 3% of naive CD8, about 2.3% of memory CD4, and around 0.42% of memory CD8 clonotypes. Compared with non-shared clonotypes, the clonotypes found in all four sorted-subset donors had higher generation probabilities. Pairwise subsampling indicated that sequencing depth was expected to affect the degree of clonotype sharing among donors. Even with the large sequencing depth, rarefaction of the sorted-subset datasets indicated that sequencing was incomplete. Only blood was sampled, and tissue TCR repertoires likely differ from those in blood.

The sequence derives from a man aged 18 to 35 in good health. Some clones in this sample may be carry-over from other donors' samples. Specimen: naive CD8+ T cells from PBMCs. The label giving this sample's cell subset or site can be read as: CD45RA+CCR7+. The rearrangement joined TRBV2 to TRBJ2-3; TRBD2 is perhaps the D gene, given 5 matching bases. The CDR3 reads CASSESWERDTDTQYF. The DNA reads TGTGCCAGCAGTGAAAGTTGGGAGCGAGACACAGATACGCAGTATTTT. This CDR3, with the reference TRBV2 and TRBJ2-3 proteins standing in past its ends, gives the full variable domain EPEVTQTPSHQVTQMGQEVILRCVPISNHLYFYWYRQILGQKVEFLVSFYNNEISEKSEIFDDQFSVERPDGSNFTLKIRSTKLEDSAMYFCASSESWERDTDTQYFGPGTRLTVL.